This TCR beta chain was captured in a study of shared clonotypes between healthy human individuals. TCRdb keeps only in-frame clones here, not all; method: immunoSEQ multiplex PCR. The sample includes over a million clones, approximately 98.5% of them seen just once. The CDR3 has 18 amino acids. V dropped 1 base and J dropped 1; count of bases not matched to a gene: 13. CDR1 is SEHNR and CDR2 is FQNEAQ in the germline V gene (reference sequence). The rearrangement links TRBV7-9 to TRBJ2-7, with 7 positions matching TRBD2. Sequencing was carried out using naive CD4+ T cells sorted from blood. The subset: CD45RA+ positively selected. The sequence derives from a man younger than 45 in good health. This chain's CDR3 is CASSLGIRGGAKSYEQYF. The CDR3 DNA reads TGTGCCAGCAGCTTAGGTATTCGCGGGGGAGCTAAATCCTACGAGCAGTACTTC.